This record concerns one T cell receptor beta chain sequence. The germline CDR1 and CDR2 sequences are SGHTA and FQGNSA. This CDR3 is built from 15 residues. The junction had 11 bases not matched to a gene; V was cut back by 5 bases and J by 5 bases. With 60 Vbeta and 13 Jbeta primers, the PCR was carried out. Measured with immunoSEQ multiplex PCR; TCRdb has only the in-frame clones, and not every one. The repertoire holds some 100,000 clones, with approximately 70% as singletons. This record belongs to a study of cytomegalovirus exposure and HLA in healthy donors. The receptor comes from a woman aged 18 to 35 in good health and CMV-seropositive. The sample consisted of PBMCs. The gene calls are TRBV7-2 and TRBJ1-2, with 7 bases lining up with TRBD1. CDR3 protein: CASSRPRQGLYGYTF. CDR3 nucleotide sequence: TGTGCCAGCAGCCGCCCGCGACAGGGATTATATGGCTACACCTTC.